This entry lists 20 T cell receptor beta chains sequenced from one sample in a study of OX40 agonist ivuxolimab in advanced cancers. The library came from the immunoSEQ multiplex PCR assay. Sourced from immuneACCESS, this table was stored by TCRdb with only in-frame sequences that have V and J called. A share of the clones is absent; for the studies checked, an unresolved V gene accounts for under half, and the remainder has no known explanation. This sample gives tens of thousands of clones in total; about four fifths of them show up just once. In total, the top ten clones hold 2% to 3% of the sample. The sequences come from CD4+ or CD8+ T cells sorted from blood, collected in a trial of the OX40 agonist ivuxolimab. The receptors shown here come from an adult with an advanced solid tumor such as melanoma, head and neck, liver or kidney cancer.

The genes are TRBV19 and TRBJ1-5; TRBD1 is a possible D gene (6 bases). Germline lookup yields CDR1 LNHDA and CDR2 SQIVND (reference sequence). CDR3 length: 17 residues. V was clipped by 1 base and J by 0 bases, with 13 bases between them. The CDR3 protein is CASSIVPGAFSNQPQHF. The CDR3 DNA reads as TGTGCCAGTAGTATAGTGCCAGGGGCTTTTAGCAATCAGCCCCAGCATTTT.

The rearrangement joins TRBV5-1 to TRBJ2-5; TRBD1 matches 9 bases. The CDR3 extends over 16 amino acids. V lost 4 bases and J lost 5; bases outside the gene matches: 12. Germline V CDR1 and CDR2: SGHRS, YFSETQ. The CDR3 bases are TGCGCCAGCAGCCCGGGACAGGGACGAGGGATGGAGACCCAGTACTTC. This codes for CASSPGQGRGMETQYF.

The V call is TRBV10-1, the J call TRBJ2-3, with 9 bases fitting TRBD2. The CDR3 consists of 16 residues. Trimming at V came to 8 bases and at J to 5 bases, leaving 14 bases not matched to a gene. The V gene's germline CDR1 is WNHNN and CDR2 SYGVQD (reference sequence). The CDR3 DNA reads TGCGCCAGCGTACTCGGTAGCGGGGGCCAACTAGATACGCAGTATTTT. Amino acid sequence: CASVLGSGGQLDTQYF.

The genes are TRBV5-5 and TRBJ2-5; 7 bases map to TRBD1. The DNA end lines up better with TRBJ2-7; the J call may be wrong. CDR1 and CDR2 from the germline V gene are SGHKS and YYEKEE (reference sequence). The CDR3 sequence is 15 residues long. CDR3 residues: CASSLAQGLSYEQYF. The CDR3 region has the DNA TGTGCCAGCAGCTTAGCACAGGGGCTCTCCTACGAGCAGTACTTC.

This clone was recorded a few times. The chain combines TRBV7-2 with TRBJ1-2; D is uncertain. Trimming stripped 2 bases from V and 0 bases from J, with 13 bases between. The V gene's germline CDR1 is SGHTA and CDR2 FQGNSA. This CDR3 has 16 amino acids. The CDR3 bases are TGTGCCAGCAGCTTATTGGCCTCCACCGCTAACTATGGCTACACCTTC. This translates into CASSLLASTANYGYTF.

The chain uses TRBV10-3 and TRBJ1-1; D gene ambiguous. The CDR3 loop spans 13 amino acids. The germline V gene encodes CDR1 ENHRY and CDR2 SYGVKD. Trimming stripped 5 bases from V and 1 base from J, with 8 bases between. The DNA of the CDR3 is TGTGCCATCAGTTTTCAGGAGAACACTGAAGCTTTCTTT. Translated, it gives CAISFQENTEAFF.

This chain joins TRBV5-3 and TRBJ1-1, with D tentatively TRBD1 (6 bases). TRBV5-3 is known as an ORF, though its function is uncertain. V lost 1 base and J 6 bases, leaving 10 bases between the germline ends. CDR3 size: 13 residues. In DNA form, the CDR3 reads TGTGCCAGAAGCTTGACAGGGAGGCCTGAAGCTTTCTTT. It is translated as CARSLTGRPEAFF.

This clone was counted a single time. The chain recombines TRBV12-2 with TRBJ1-6; TRBD1, the table's D call, lacks a check against the DNA. TRBV12-2 is a documented pseudogene. CDR3 length: 17 amino acids. The CDR3 loop is CASRLLRGYSYNSPLHF. Here the CDR3 DNA reads TGTGCAAGTCGCCTCTTAAGGGGGTACTCCTATAATTCACCCCTCCACTTT.

This clone was detected a few times. The chain employs TRBV19 and TRBJ1-1; D is possibly TRBD1 (6 bases). In germline, CDR1 is LNHDA, CDR2 SQIVND (reference sequence). The CDR3 has 14 residues. V was clipped by 3 bases and J by 1 base, with 9 bases between them. As DNA, the CDR3 is TGTGCCAGTAGTATGCTGGACAGGAACACTGAAGCTTTCTTT. Translating it yields CASSMLDRNTEAFF.

The chain links TRBV7-2 to TRBJ1-2; no clear D gene. This CDR3 is 15 amino acids long. CDR1 and CDR2 (germline): SGHTA, FQGNSA. V dropped 1 base and J dropped 4 bases, with 13 bases sitting between them. The CDR3 DNA follows: TGTGCCAGCAGCTTAGGATTGTCGGCTCCCTATGGCTACACCTTC. Translated: CASSLGLSAPYGYTF.

The gene calls are TRBV28 and TRBJ2-5; 7 nucleotides align to TRBD2. The length of the CDR3 is 12 residues. The ends lost 6 bases at V and 9 bases at J; junction bases unmatched: 7. CDR1 and CDR2 (germline): MDHEN, SYDVKM. The CDR3 region has the DNA TGTGCCAGCAGGGGGGGACTACGAGCCCAGTACTTC. As protein: CASRGGLRAQYF.

The chain combines TRBV27 with TRBJ1-1; 7 positions match TRBD1. V lost 3 bases to trimming and J lost 7 bases; unmatched junction nucleotides: 5. CDR1 is MNHEY and CDR2 is SMNVEV in the germline V gene (reference sequence). CDR3 size: 13 residues. For the CDR3, the DNA is TGTGCCAGCAGTTTCGGGACAGCGGGTGAAGCTTTCTTT. Its protein product is CASSFGTAGEAFF.

The chain carries TRBV4-3 and TRBJ1-4, with D maybe TRBD1 (6 bases). This CDR3 region has 15 residues. CDR1 and CDR2 from the germline V gene are LGHNA and YSLEER. The ends were cut back, 0 bases at V and 7 bases at J, with 12 bases in the middle. For the CDR3, the DNA is TGCGCCAGCAGCCAAGATGTTACAGGGCGTGAAAAACTGTTTTTT. Translation gives CASSQDVTGREKLFF.

As concerns this clone: Distinct nucleotide sequences in the sample also encode this CDR3. CDR3 bases: TGTGCCAGCAGGAGGGGGGGACCCCAAGAGACCCAGTACTTC. Encoded protein: CASRRGGPQETQYF. This chain joins TRBV6-5 and TRBJ2-5, with D tentatively TRBD2 (7 bases). Germline CDR1 reads MNHEY; CDR2 reads SVGAGI. The V end lost 6 bases, the J end lost 1 base, and 12 bases lay between the germline ends. This CDR3 has 14 residues.

V usage is TRBV10-2 and J usage is TRBJ1-1, with D hard to call. This CDR3 spans 14 amino acids. Germline V lookup: CDR1 WSHSY, CDR2 SAAADI. V was pared by 6 bases and J by 0 bases, with 11 bases between. CDR3 in amino acids: CASRRDELNTEAFF. The CDR3 DNA follows: TGCGCCAGCAGAAGGGATGAGCTGAACACTGAAGCTTTCTTT.

The chain carries TRBV5-5 and TRBJ2-3; 9 bases line up with TRBD2. The CDR3 is 15 amino acids. CDR1 is SGHKS and CDR2 is YYEKEE in the germline V gene (reference sequence). The junction had 7 bases not matched to a gene; V was cut back by 4 bases and J by 4 bases. The CDR3 nucleotides are TGTGCCAGCAGCCTTAGCGGGAGAACGCCAGATACGCAGTATTTT. The encoded protein is CASSLSGRTPDTQYF.

The chain joins TRBV10-3 to TRBJ1-2; 7 bases align to TRBD1. V gave up 4 bases and J gave up 2 bases; unmatched junction bases: 13. This CDR3 contains 17 residues. In germline, CDR1 is ENHRY, CDR2 SYGVKD. This chain's CDR3 is CAISGGGEGATNYGYTF. The CDR3 coding sequence is TGTGCCATCAGTGGAGGCGGGGAGGGGGCGACAAACTATGGCTACACCTTC.

This sequence joins TRBV18 and TRBJ2-7, with a tentative D call TRBD2 (5 bases). Trimming pared 1 base from V and 7 bases from J, leaving 5 bases between. This CDR3 is 11 amino acids long. Germline V gene data show CDR1 as KGHSH and CDR2 as LQKENI. The CDR3 sequence: CASSPRTEQYF. In nucleotides, the CDR3 is TGTGCCAGCTCACCACGGACTGAGCAGTACTTC.

The rearrangement joins TRBV21-1 to TRBJ2-7; TRBD2, the D gene given by the table, was not confirmed from the DNA. TRBV21-1 is tagged as a pseudogene. This CDR3 is built from 17 residues. In nucleotides, the CDR3 is TGTGCCAGCAGCAAAGTAACGCGTTGGGGGGGCTGGTACGAGCAGTACTTC. As protein: CASSKVTRWGGWYEQYF.

This clone was seen ten or more times. This chain connects TRBV19 to TRBJ1-5; weak D call: TRBD1 (6 bases). Germline lookup yields CDR1 LNHDA and CDR2 SQIVND (reference sequence). The CDR3 loop spans 15 amino acids. With 3 bases removed from V and 7 bases from J, the gap between germline ends came to 16 bases. The CDR3 reads CASSMATGRGQPQHF. The CDR3 nucleotides are TGTGCCAGTAGTATGGCAACAGGGAGGGGGCAGCCCCAGCATTTT.